Listed here are 19 T cell receptor beta chains from one sample, sequenced in a study of blood T cell repertoires in COVID-19. Assay used: immunoSEQ multiplex PCR; TCRdb lists only in-frame clones, some missing. The sample lists approximately 300,000 clones, 85% occurring once. Material: PBMCs or T cells enriched from blood (not recorded which). The origin of the receptors is a woman younger than 45 who had been exposed to COVID-19.

J is TRBJ1-1 and V is TRBV11-2, with D uncertain. This CDR3 has 12 amino acids. Looked up from germline, CDR1 is SGHAT and CDR2 is FQNNGV. Trimming took 5 bases from V and 5 from J, leaving 9 bases between them. CDR3: CASSLGRTEAFF. In DNA, the CDR3 is TGTGCCAGCAGCCTAGGTCGGACTGAAGCTTTCTTT.

The chain couples TRBV6-5 to TRBJ2-6; possible D gene TRBD2, 5 bases. Trimming removed 7 bases from V and 0 bases from J, with 7 bases in between. Germline V lookup: CDR1 MNHEY, CDR2 SVGAGI. The CDR3 is made up of 14 amino acids. CDR3 amino acids: CASKGGSGANVLTF. CDR3 nucleotides: TGTGCCAGCAAAGGAGGCTCTGGGGCCAACGTCCTGACTTTC.

The V gene is TRBV9, the J gene TRBJ2-3; 8 bases agree with TRBD2. The CDR3 sequence is 16 residues long. Germline lookup yields CDR1 SGDLS and CDR2 YYNGEE. The trim removed 5 bases at V and 2 bases at J, leaving 10 bases unmatched. For the CDR3, the DNA is TGTGCCAGCAGATCCTTACTAGCGGAGGACACAGATACGCAGTATTTT. It yields the protein CASRSLLAEDTDTQYF.

The chain is built from TRBV4-2 and TRBJ2-3, with D tentatively TRBD1 (6 bases). CDR1 is LGHNA and CDR2 is YNFKEQ in the germline V gene. Trimming stripped 2 bases from V and 2 bases from J, with 11 bases between. This CDR3 is built from 15 residues. This CDR3 reads CASSQRDTDTDTQYF. The CDR3 bases are TGTGCCAGCAGCCAACGGGACACCGACACAGATACGCAGTATTTT.

Within the sample, this clone is medium-sized. The genes are TRBV28 and TRBJ2-5; D is unresolved. Trimming removed 1 base at V and 5 bases at J, with 8 bases between. The CDR3 runs to 13 residues. Germline loops: CDR1 MDHEN, CDR2 SYDVKM. CDR3 residues: CASSLSPLETQYF. The CDR3, as DNA: TGTGCCAGCAGTTTATCCCCTCTGGAGACCCAGTACTTC.

This clone was seen only a few times. This rearrangement joins TRBV9 to TRBJ1-4; 8 nucleotides align to TRBD1. Germline V gene lookup returns CDR1 SGDLS and CDR2 YYNGEE. The CDR3 consists of 14 residues. V was pared by 4 bases and J by 6 bases, with 5 bases of the junction left unmatched. The CDR3 coding sequence is TGTGCCAGCAGCCCACAACAGGGGGATGAAAAACTGTTTTTT. Translated: CASSPQQGDEKLFF.

This rearrangement joins TRBV19 to TRBJ1-6; 8 nucleotides line up with TRBD1. The germline V gene has CDR1 LNHDA and CDR2 SQIVND (reference sequence). Germline trimming cut 4 bases from V and 6 bases from J; bases unmatched to any gene: 2. This CDR3 is 14 amino acids long. The CDR3 DNA reads as TGTGCCAGTAGTACCGGACAGGGTAATTCACCCCTCCACTTT. It codes for CASSTGQGNSPLHF.

This chain joins TRBV6-6 and TRBJ2-7; 12 positions match TRBD2. This CDR3 spans 14 amino acids. Trimming took 5 bases from V and 6 from J; bases not matched to a gene: 5. Germline CDR1 is MNHNY and CDR2 is SVGAGI (reference sequence). In DNA form, the CDR3 reads TGTGCCAGCAGTCTCCTAGCGGGAGGGTCCGAGCAGTACTTC. It encodes CASSLLAGGSEQYF.

The rearrangement joins TRBV5-1 to TRBJ1-2; 10 bases line up with TRBD1. V was pared by 4 bases and J by 3 bases, with 15 bases of the junction left unmatched. CDR1 and CDR2 from the germline V gene are SGHRS and YFSETQ. This CDR3 is built from 18 residues. The CDR3 loop is CASSPRRLDRGLDYGYTF. The CDR3 DNA reads TGCGCCAGCAGCCCGCGTAGACTTGACAGGGGGCTGGACTATGGCTACACCTTC.

Worth noting for this clone: Other DNA variants within this sample encode the same CDR3. The CDR3 is CASSRDRGGETQYF. The CDR3 DNA reads as TGTGCCAGCAGCAGGGACAGGGGTGGCGAGACCCAGTACTTC. This chain joins TRBV11-2 and TRBJ2-5, with TRBD1 matching 10 bases. The CDR3 totals 14 residues. V dropped 5 bases and J dropped 5; count of bases not matched to a gene: 5. In germline, CDR1 is SGHAT, CDR2 FQNNGV.

This chain connects TRBV5-1 to TRBJ1-5; tentative D call: TRBD1 (6 bases). The germline CDR1 and CDR2 sequences are SGHRS and YFSETQ. The CDR3 loop spans 13 amino acids. V lost 5 bases, J lost 5 bases, and 11 bases lay in between. The CDR3 bases are TGCGCCAGCAGGCAAGCAGGGGATCAGCCCCAGCATTTT. Protein product: CASRQAGDQPQHF.

This clone appeared once. V gene TRBV4-2 combines with J gene TRBJ2-1; D uncertain. The V gene lost 6 bases and the J gene lost 3 bases, with 3 bases spanning the gap. The CDR3 has 11 residues. Germline-derived CDR1 and CDR2 are LGHNA and YNFKEQ. Here the CDR3 reads CASSNYNEQFF. CDR3 DNA sequence: TGTGCCAGCAGTAACTACAATGAGCAGTTCTTC.

This clone was counted ten times or more. The chain combines TRBV29-1 with TRBJ1-5, with D perhaps TRBD1 (6 bases). Trimming shortened V by 5 bases and J by 3 bases, and 14 bases separated the two germline ends. The CDR3 contains 14 residues. Looked up from germline, CDR1 is SQVTM and CDR2 is ANQGSEA. The DNA for the CDR3 is TGCAGCGTTTCACAGGGAATGAACAATCAGCCCCAGCATTTT. Its translation is CSVSQGMNNQPQHF.

This rearrangement joins TRBV2 to TRBJ2-2, with 7 positions matching TRBD1. The junction had 7 bases not matched to a gene; V was cut back by 5 bases and J by 1 base. Germline V lookup: CDR1 SNHLY, CDR2 FYNNEI. This CDR3 region has 16 residues. The CDR3 DNA follows: TGTGCCAGCAGTAACCGGGACAGCATGAACACCGGGGAGCTGTTTTTT. Translated, it gives CASSNRDSMNTGELFF.

The chain joins TRBV6-1 to TRBJ1-6; 7 positions agree with TRBD1. Germline trimming cut 1 base from V and 6 bases from J; bases unmatched to any gene: 6. There are 16 residues in the CDR3. Germline CDR1 MNHNS, CDR2 SASEGT. Here the CDR3 reads CASSEEGASGNSPLHF. The CDR3 DNA sequence: TGTGCCAGCAGTGAAGAGGGGGCCTCGGGTAATTCACCCCTCCACTTT.

The chain has TRBV29-1 and TRBJ2-7, with D possibly matching TRBD2 (5 bases). Germline CDR1 and CDR2: SQVTM and ANQGSEA. The V gene lost 8 bases and the J gene lost 0 bases, with 14 bases spanning the gap. This CDR3 region has 13 residues. Written as DNA, the CDR3 is TGCAGCATGACGGGTGGGAGCTCCTACGAGCAGTACTTC. Translated: CSMTGGSSYEQYF.

CDR3 in amino acids: CASSLRAAGGDEQYF. CDR3 bases: TGTGCCAGCAGTTTACGAGCGGCAGGGGGCGACGAGCAGTACTTC. J is TRBJ2-7 and V is TRBV28; TRBD1 matches at 8 bases. This CDR3 region has 15 residues. V shed 2 bases, J shed 5 bases, and the junction held 8 bases outside the gene matches. Germline CDR1 is MDHEN and CDR2 is SYDVKM.

The V and J genes are TRBV7-2 and TRBJ2-3; D call uncertain. In germline, CDR1 is SGHTA, CDR2 FQGNSA. This CDR3 region has 13 residues. V lost 4 bases, J lost 2 bases, and 7 bases lay in between. The CDR3 DNA reads TGTGCCAGCAGCTCGAGTTTCACAGATACGCAGTATTTT. Translating gives CASSSSFTDTQYF.

This clone was counted a few times. The gene calls are TRBV7-9 and TRBJ1-2; D not certain. Germline-derived CDR1 and CDR2 are SEHNR and FQNEAQ (reference sequence). V gave up 1 base and J gave up 2 bases, with 8 bases separating them. This CDR3 spans 14 amino acids. CDR3 sequence: CASSLGQANYGYTF. CDR3 DNA sequence: TGTGCCAGCAGCTTAGGGCAGGCCAACTATGGCTACACCTTC.